A selection of T cell receptor beta chains follows, all from one sample in a study of blood T cells in healthy people across ages. TCRdb redid the calling of the 5' RACE reads with MiXCR, one entry per CDR3 protein. The sample records more than 700,000 distinct CDR3 sequences, about 53% being singletons. Sequences were obtained from blood. All receptors come from a man of 80 years or more in good health. Each CDR3 is given with its conserved first and last residue.

v_call: TRBV5-1
j_call: TRBJ2-1
cdr3_aa: CASSRGLLRERSYNEQFF

v_call: TRBV6-1
j_call: TRBJ2-7
cdr3_aa: CASSDPAVSSYEQYF

v_call: TRBV7-3
j_call: TRBJ2-1
cdr3_aa: CASSPAGTTYNEQFF

v_call: TRBV5-1
j_call: NA
cdr3_aa: CASSLGDRGHEETQYF

v_call: TRBV25-1
j_call: NA
cdr3_aa: CASSVDPPGYREQYF

v_call: TRBV5-5
j_call: TRBJ2-5
cdr3_aa: CASSSEPIGRETQYF

v_call: TRBV11-1
j_call: TRBJ2-7
cdr3_aa: CASSFPGQGSYEQYF

v_call: TRBV29-1
j_call: TRBJ2-3
cdr3_aa: CSVGPFDTQYF

v_call: TRBV3-1
j_call: TRBJ2-7
cdr3_aa: CASSLQSPGLAGFTYEQYF

v_call: TRBV28
j_call: TRBJ2-5
cdr3_aa: CASSSNRGTYF

v_call: TRBV30
j_call: TRBJ1-6
cdr3_aa: CAWSLTDSPLHF

v_call: TRBV28
j_call: TRBJ2-6
cdr3_aa: CAILNSSGANVLTF

v_call: TRBV5-1
j_call: TRBJ2-5
cdr3_aa: CASSVVLDETQYF

v_call: TRBV29-1
j_call: TRBJ2-7
cdr3_aa: CSVNTGTYEQYF

v_call: TRBV7-2
j_call: TRBJ2-5
cdr3_aa: CASSSDPTSGSRGRPYF

v_call: TRBV7-9
j_call: TRBJ2-5
cdr3_aa: CASSQAGDRAQYF

v_call: TRBV20-1
j_call: TRBJ2-7
cdr3_aa: CSARRDSDYEQYF

v_call: TRBV6-6
j_call: TRBJ1-1
cdr3_aa: CASSYKAEAFF

v_call: TRBV6-1
j_call: TRBJ2-7
cdr3_aa: CASSEAGAAYEQYF

v_call: TRBV12-3/TRBV12-4
j_call: TRBJ1-6
cdr3_aa: CASTTGDSPLHF

v_call: TRBV27
j_call: TRBJ2-7
cdr3_aa: CASSKIPGTSGRVSHEQYF

v_call: TRBV27
j_call: TRBJ2-7
cdr3_aa: CANSFPSRSEQYF

v_call: TRBV20-1
j_call: TRBJ2-7
cdr3_aa: CSARSRGLYEQYF

v_call: TRBV7-6
j_call: NA
cdr3_aa: CASSLSRGSGSYEQYF

v_call: TRBV12-3/TRBV12-4
j_call: TRBJ2-1
cdr3_aa: CASSGLAGGWEQFF

v_call: TRBV7-3
j_call: TRBJ2-5
cdr3_aa: CASSRGRMETQYF

v_call: TRBV14
j_call: TRBJ2-1
cdr3_aa: CASRQGVRDEQFF

v_call: TRBV7-3
j_call: TRBJ2-2
cdr3_aa: CASSLGPSGRTGELFF

v_call: TRBV7-9
j_call: TRBJ2-1
cdr3_aa: CASSSWRGALRDEQFF

v_call: TRBV5-5
j_call: TRBJ2-1
cdr3_aa: CASSGTTWHEQFF

v_call: TRBV11-2
j_call: TRBJ2-1
cdr3_aa: CASSLDRNSGAYEQFF

v_call: TRBV11-2
j_call: TRBJ2-7
cdr3_aa: CASSLKGLAVYEQYF

v_call: TRBV10-1
j_call: TRBJ2-4
cdr3_aa: CASSESGPSAKNIQYF

v_call: TRBV2
j_call: TRBJ2-7
cdr3_aa: CASTQGPSSYEQYF

v_call: TRBV14
j_call: TRBJ1-1
cdr3_aa: CASSQFSNTEAFF

v_call: TRBV6-2/TRBV6-3
j_call: NA
cdr3_aa: CASSPPVAGLQALYEQYF

v_call: TRBV14
j_call: TRBJ1-2
cdr3_aa: CASSLKRNYGYTF

v_call: TRBV7-2
j_call: TRBJ2-1
cdr3_aa: CASSLHVRGSANEQFF

v_call: TRBV3-1
j_call: TRBJ1-5
cdr3_aa: CASSQDLGQPQHF

v_call: TRBV11-2
j_call: TRBJ2-7
cdr3_aa: CASSSPGLGFHEQYF

v_call: TRBV7-2
j_call: TRBJ1-1
cdr3_aa: CASSLVGAAFF

v_call: TRBV6-5
j_call: TRBJ1-1
cdr3_aa: CASSYSSPGTNTEAFF

v_call: TRBV12-3/TRBV12-4
j_call: TRBJ2-6
cdr3_aa: CASSFGGSGANVLTF

v_call: TRBV18
j_call: NA
cdr3_aa: CASSPPGSTYEQYF

v_call: TRBV24-1
j_call: TRBJ2-5
cdr3_aa: CATSAGQGWQETQYF

v_call: TRBV10-3
j_call: TRBJ2-2
cdr3_aa: CAISESNRGDTGELFF

v_call: TRBV7-8
j_call: TRBJ2-6
cdr3_aa: CASSWTTGLISGANVLTF

v_call: TRBV6-1
j_call: TRBJ1-1
cdr3_aa: CASIRTVQGTEAFF

v_call: TRBV6-1
j_call: TRBJ1-2
cdr3_aa: CASRPGTYGYTF

v_call: TRBV29-1
j_call: TRBJ2-2
cdr3_aa: CSVEDGLAGGPSGELFF

v_call: TRBV4-1
j_call: TRBJ2-1
cdr3_aa: CAASSQPVGRVYEQFF

v_call: TRBV5-6
j_call: TRBJ2-1
cdr3_aa: CGGGRVEDNEQFF